This paragraph covers one T cell receptor (beta chain) sequence. This clonotype was seen a handful of times. It has no known antigen specificity. No quality values exist for individual bases; no much larger clone is one base distant. What the treatment or condition label conveys for this sample: approximately 9-day PBMC culture with coronavirus spike peptide pools or control peptides (ViraFEST assay). To expand antigen-specific T cells with peptide pools and then pick out the expanded clonotypes through TCR sequencing, the study relied on the ViraFEST assay. The convalescent patients' positive SARS-CoV-2 PCR tests fell between March and December 2020, which was before the Alpha, Beta and Delta variants emerged in the United States. PBMCs were cultured at 1.5 million to 2 million per well in IMDM supplemented with 5% human AB serum and about 10 IU/ml IL-2, with approximately 9.2 ug/ml peptide pools added. Half of the culture medium was replaced with fresh IL-2-containing medium on days 3 and 7. After nine to eleven days of culture, CD4+ T cells were isolated by negative selection with the EasySep CD4+ T cell isolation kit. PBMCs were separated from whole blood using Ficoll-Paque Plus gradient centrifugation and then either used fresh or cryopreserved at -140C. Triplicate wells were generally used for each culture condition.

Libraries were prepared through PCR. At the Johns Hopkins FTIC core, DNA from the cultured CD4+ T cells underwent TCR sequencing with the Oncomine TCR Beta short-read assay. The QIAamp micro DNA kit was used to extract genomic DNA from the cultured CD4+ T cells. The Oncomine TCR Beta libraries from cultured CD4+ T cells were pooled using unique dual indexes and then sequenced on an Illumina iSeq 100. From the authors' description of their analysis: Non-productive sequences were filtered out, and CDR3s that did not start with C, did not end with F or W, or were shorter than 7 amino acids were discarded. The MANAFEST web application was used to identify antigen-specific clonotypes by comparing peptide-stimulated wells against reference wells and other culture wells. For a clone to be called positive, the clone needed an FDR below 0.05, an odds ratio above 5, and a productive frequency above 0.1% in at least two of three replicate wells. A clonotype counted as cross-reactive if it showed significant expansion both in the SARS-CoV-2 spike wells and in at least one common cold coronavirus spike condition. Levenshtein distances (stringdist) and unrooted phylogenetic trees (ape) in R version 3.6.1 were used to assess CDR3 homology. TCRdb reanalyzed the raw reads on its own, using fastp at Q25 for trimming and MiXCR for clone calling, and kept in-frame beta chains. Entries are consolidated by CDR3 protein sequence, retaining the most common genes and DNA. The V and J calls were determined by TCRdb, not by the authors. The sample table shows about 5,000 distinct CDR3 sequences, and more than 35% are seen once. Together, the top ten hold around 29% of the sample.

These data originate in a study of vaccination and CD4 T cells after COVID-19 (dated by TCRdb to the early 2020s). Regarding the complete study: Convalescent patients had a positive SARS-CoV-2 result on nasal swab PCR, and of these patients, some ten had mild disease and one had severe disease. In the convalescent cohort there were six males and four females, among whom were two Hispanic individuals, seven Caucasians, two Asians and one multiracial person. Two doses of either the Pfizer-BioNTech BNT162b2 vaccine (n=8) or the Moderna mRNA-1273 vaccine (n=2) were administered to participants. Post-COVID blood samples were collected from convalescent patients a median of around 100 days after diagnosis, with a range of about 30 to 180 days. Post-vaccine blood samples were collected a median of approximately 77 days after the second vaccine dose, ranging from roughly 13 to 250 days. Culture stimuli were overlapping spike peptide pools from SARS-CoV-2 and from the common cold coronaviruses HCoV-NL63, HCoV-OC43 and HCoV-229E. As controls, cultures received a CEFX viral epitope pool (the positive control), an HIV-1 Nef peptide pool (the negative control), or no peptide at all. The spike-specific CD4+ TCR repertoire was compared before and after mRNA vaccination in under 11 COVID-19 convalescent patients and several infection-naive healthy vaccine recipients.

V was cut back by 5 bases and J by 7 bases, leaving a gap of 12 bases between them. The germline V gene supplies CDR1 SGHVS and CDR2 FNYEAQ. The CDR3 sequence holds 12 residues, the cysteine and phenylalanine included. Only the CDR3 DNA is retained, 36 bases long and in frame from the first base. Results and caveats for the whole study, not just this receptor: Of the vaccine-specific clones in convalescent patients, 304 of 307, or nearly all, reacted only to SARS-CoV-2 spike and did not cross-react with common cold coronaviruses. Among the post-vaccine SARS-CoV-2-reactive clones in convalescent patients, a median approximately 90% showed up only after vaccination, which suggests vaccine-specific priming. The median count of SARS-CoV-2-reactive clonotypes went up from 20 to 25 after infection to some 38 after vaccination, although the change was not significant. Only a relatively small number of convalescent patients were included in the study, and early timepoints following natural infection were not analyzed.

The sample was CD4+ T cells from blood, cultured in vitro. The chain was built from TRBV7-6 and TRBJ2-7; no D segment can be confidently identified. This sequence originates from a human donor who had recovered from COVID-19. The CDR3: CASSAGVGEQYF. The nucleotide sequence is TGTGCCAGCAGCGCAGGAGTCGGTGAGCAGTACTTC. The variable domain in full, with residues beyond the CDR3 obtained from the reference TRBV7-6 and TRBJ2-7 genes, is GAGVSQSPRYKVTKRGQDVALRCDPISGHVSLYWYRQALGQGPEFLTYFNYEAQQDKSGLPNDRFSAERPEGSISTLTIQRTEQRDSAMYRCASSAGVGEQYFGPGTRLTVT.